This entry lists 27 T cell receptor beta chains sequenced from one sample in a study of control samples from healthy donors and cancer patients. Using immunoSEQ multiplex PCR, the repertoire was profiled, and TCRdb retains in-frame clones only, with some absent. This table has some 140,000 clones, approximately 90% appearing once. Sequenced input: blood. The source of these receptors is a young woman in good health.

The chain uses TRBV19 and TRBJ1-6; D may be TRBD1 (6 bases). Germline V gene data show CDR1 as LNHDA and CDR2 as SQIVND (reference sequence). The CDR3 has 13 residues. V dropped 9 bases and J dropped 10 bases, with 16 bases sitting between them. CDR3 DNA: TGTGCCAGCCAACTAGGGGGGGACTCACCCCTCCACTTT. Amino acids: CASQLGGDSPLHF.

The genes are TRBV19 and TRBJ2-7; a possible D gene is TRBD2 (5 bases). Germline CDR1 and CDR2: LNHDA and SQIVND (reference sequence). V was pared by 4 bases and J by 2 bases, with 12 bases between. This CDR3 spans 14 amino acids. In DNA, the CDR3 is TGTGCCAGTAGTAGTATATTCGGGGCCTACGAGCAGTACTTC. Translated, it gives CASSSIFGAYEQYF.

This clone has only a few counts. Other DNA sequences in this specimen translate into the identical CDR3. J is TRBJ1-1 and V is TRBV30, with a possible D match to TRBD1 (5 bases). CDR3 length: 12 residues. The germline V gene encodes CDR1 GTSNPN and CDR2 SVGIG (reference sequence). Deletions cut 5 bases from V and 1 base from J, with 8 bases between. The DNA for the CDR3 is TGTGCCTGGTCCAGGGAGAACACTGAAGCTTTCTTT. It encodes CAWSRENTEAFF.

The chain employs TRBV10-1 and TRBJ2-5; D unclear. The CDR3 totals 13 residues. Germline V CDR1 and CDR2: WNHNN, SYGVQD (reference sequence). Trimming shortened V by 0 bases and J by 5 bases, and 7 bases separated the two germline ends. This CDR3 reads CASSESGWETQYF. The CDR3 nucleotides read TGCGCCAGCAGTGAGTCCGGGTGGGAGACCCAGTACTTC.

V gene TRBV25-1 combines with J gene TRBJ1-1, with TRBD1 identical over 8 bases. V lost 3 bases and J lost 3; bases outside the gene matches: 9. Germline values: CDR1 MGHDK, CDR2 SYGVNS. This CDR3 comprises 16 residues. The CDR3 bases are TGTGCCAGCAGTGACACATGGACAGGGAGGGACACTGAAGCTTTCTTT. This translates into CASSDTWTGRDTEAFF.

The chain recombines TRBV9 with TRBJ1-2; D remains unclear. CDR3 length equals 16 residues. Trimming removed 3 bases at V and 4 bases at J, with 19 bases between. Germline V gene sequence: CDR1 SGDLS, CDR2 YYNGEE. CDR3 region: CASSAPREGPFYGYTF. DNA for the CDR3: TGTGCCAGCAGCGCCCCCCGGGAAGGCCCATTCTATGGCTACACCTTC.

J is TRBJ1-3 and V is TRBV6-5; D call uncertain. Germline values: CDR1 MNHEY, CDR2 SVGAGI. There are 10 residues in the CDR3. V lost 6 bases and J lost 8, with 5 bases in between. The CDR3 DNA is TGTGCCAGCAGCTTGCACACCATATATTTT. Amino acids: CASSLHTIYF.

This clone appeared once. V and J are TRBV6-1 and TRBJ2-1; 8 bases line up with TRBD2. This CDR3 is 15 amino acids long. Per the germline V gene, CDR1 is MNHNS and CDR2 is SASEGT. With V trimmed by 0 bases and J by 3 bases, 1 base remained unmatched. The CDR3 protein is CASSEALAGYNEQFF. The CDR3 DNA reads TGTGCCAGCAGTGAAGCTCTAGCGGGCTACAATGAGCAGTTCTTC.

V usage is TRBV7-2 and J usage is TRBJ1-5; 7 bases agree with TRBD1. The CDR3 runs to 15 residues. Unmatched junction bases numbered 6, after V lost 3 bases and J lost 4 bases. Germline loops: CDR1 SGHTA, CDR2 FQGNSA. CDR3 loop: CASSLRGLWNQPQHF. CDR3 nucleotide sequence: TGTGCCAGCAGCTTGAGGGGGCTCTGGAATCAGCCCCAGCATTTT.

The J gene is TRBJ2-2, the V gene TRBV29-1, with 9 bases that match TRBD1. Germline values: CDR1 SQVTM, CDR2 ANQGSEA. Trimming removed 6 bases from V and 2 bases from J; junction bases left unmatched: 4. This CDR3 region has 14 residues. The CDR3: CSVGTGSNTGELFF. CDR3 bases: TGCAGCGTGGGGACAGGGTCTAACACCGGGGAGCTGTTTTTT.

The rearrangement joins TRBV28 to TRBJ2-7; D unclear. Per the germline V gene, CDR1 is MDHEN and CDR2 is SYDVKM. The CDR3 is made up of 11 amino acids. Trimming took off 8 bases at V and 5 bases at J, with 10 bases between the two ends. CDR3 region: CASLSINEQYF. Written as DNA, the CDR3 is TGTGCCAGCCTTAGTATTAACGAGCAGTACTTC.

Only a few counts were recorded for this clone. V usage is TRBV19 and J usage is TRBJ1-5; no clear D. Germline values: CDR1 LNHDA, CDR2 SQIVND (reference sequence). The CDR3 spans 13 residues. V was trimmed by 0 bases and J by 6 bases, leaving 6 bases between them. For the CDR3, the DNA is TGTGCCAGTAGTATAGACTTGGGTCAGCCCCAGCATTTT. This encodes CASSIDLGQPQHF.

The chain carries TRBV3-1 (or the pseudogene TRBV3-2) and TRBJ1-2; D call uncertain. This CDR3 region has 11 residues. Trimming stripped 3 bases from V and 4 bases from J, with 3 bases between. The germline V gene encodes CDR1 LGHDT and CDR2 YNNKEL (reference sequence). CDR3 sequence reads: CASSHAYGYTF. The CDR3 DNA reads as TGTGCCAGCAGCCATGCCTATGGCTACACCTTC.

This clone appeared once. The chain is built from TRBV30 and TRBJ1-5; D is unresolved. The CDR3 extends over 14 amino acids. Per germline, CDR1 GTSNPN and CDR2 SVGIG (reference sequence). Trimming removed 2 bases from V and 7 bases from J, with 15 bases in between. The CDR3 is CAWSPGLGVQPQHF. The DNA for the CDR3 is TGTGCCTGGAGTCCGGGCCTAGGAGTGCAGCCCCAGCATTTT. Complete variable domain (other parts from reference TRBV30 and TRBJ1-5): SQTIHQWPATLVQPVGSPLSLECTVEGTSNPNLYWYRQAAGRGLQLLFYSVGIGQISSEVPQNLSASRPQDRQFILSSKKLLLSDSGFYLCAWSPGLGVQPQHFGDGTRLSIL.

The V and J genes are TRBV28 and TRBJ1-2; 7 nucleotides match TRBD1. Germline V CDR1 and CDR2: MDHEN, SYDVKM. The CDR3 has 16 amino acids. V gave up 6 bases and J gave up 1 base; unmatched junction bases: 11. This CDR3 is CASSRTGARGNYGYTF. CDR3 coding DNA: TGTGCCAGCAGCCGGACAGGAGCCCGCGGTAACTATGGCTACACCTTC.

The rearrangement joins TRBV5-1 to TRBJ1-4, with a tentative D call TRBD1 (6 bases). CDR3 length equals 15 residues. Trimming left V 0 bases short and J 4 bases short, with 10 bases between. CDR1 and CDR2 (germline): SGHRS, YFSETQ. In nucleotides, the CDR3 is TGCGCCAGCAGCTTGGCAGGGACAAGTAATGAAAAACTGTTTTTT. It translates to CASSLAGTSNEKLFF.

The rearrangement uses TRBV24-1 and TRBJ2-1, with D perhaps TRBD2 (5 bases). Germline loops: CDR1 KGHDR, CDR2 SFDVKD. Trimming left V 7 bases short and J 5 bases short, with 5 bases between. This CDR3 has 11 amino acids. CDR3 bases: TGTGCCACCAGGGAGGACAATGAGCAGTTCTTC. It specifies CATREDNEQFF.

The chain couples TRBV7-9 to TRBJ1-5; D might be TRBD1 (6 bases). The CDR3 extends over 14 amino acids. The germline V gene encodes CDR1 SEHNR and CDR2 FQNEAQ (reference sequence). The ends were cut back, 5 bases at V and 3 bases at J, with 11 bases in the middle. The CDR3 loop reads CASSRDRPNQPQHF. As DNA, the CDR3 is TGTGCCAGCAGCCGCGACAGGCCCAATCAGCCCCAGCATTTT. Full variable domain (remainder filled in from reference TRBV7-9 and TRBJ1-5): DTGVSQNPRHKITKRGQNVTFRCDPISEHNRLYWYRQTLGQGPEFLTYFQNEAQLEKSRLLSDRFSAERPKGSFSTLEIQRTEQGDSAMYLCASSRDRPNQPQHFGDGTRLSIL.

The V call is TRBV7-6, the J call TRBJ1-1, with TRBD1 as a possible D gene (5 bases). Between the trimmed V and J ends, which lost 2 bases and 0 bases, there was a span of 10 bases. Germline assignment: CDR1 SGHVS and CDR2 FNYEAQ. The CDR3 is made up of 15 amino acids. The CDR3 nucleotides read TGTGCCAGCAGCTTACAGGGTATACTGAACACTGAAGCTTTCTTT. This codes for CASSLQGILNTEAFF.

J is TRBJ2-7 and V is TRBV18, with a weak D call TRBD1 (6 bases). Per the germline V gene, CDR1 is KGHSH and CDR2 is LQKENI. V lost 4 bases and J 3 bases, leaving 10 bases between the germline ends. The CDR3 has 13 residues. CDR3 amino acids: CASSQQTGYEQYF. CDR3 DNA sequence: TGTGCCAGCTCACAACAGACAGGCTACGAGCAGTACTTC.

The rearrangement links TRBV15 to TRBJ1-2; D possibly corresponds to TRBD1 (5 bases). The germline gives CDR1 LNHNV, CDR2 YYDKDF (reference sequence). V lost 1 base and J lost 4, with 7 bases in between. There are 13 residues in the CDR3. In nucleotides, the CDR3 is TGTGCCACCAGCAGAGGGGGGGTCTATGGCTACACCTTC. Amino acid sequence: CATSRGGVYGYTF.

This clone was seen just once. This chain connects TRBV7-9 to TRBJ2-1, with D perhaps matching TRBD2 (5 bases). Trimming took 6 bases from V and 6 from J, leaving 15 bases between them. This CDR3 region has 14 residues. Germline assignment: CDR1 SEHNR and CDR2 FQNEAQ (reference sequence). The CDR3 sequence: CASSQGLVSNEQFF. In nucleotides, the CDR3 is TGTGCCAGCAGTCAAGGACTGGTGAGCAATGAGCAGTTCTTC.

The J gene is TRBJ1-6, the V gene TRBV5-5, with D possibly TRBD1 on 6 matching bases. The CDR3 spans 18 residues. With 0 bases removed from V and 5 bases from J, the gap between germline ends came to 18 bases. Germline values: CDR1 SGHKS, CDR2 YYEKEE (reference sequence). Written as DNA, the CDR3 is TGTGCCAGCAGCTTGGAGGGCAGGGGAAGAAGTAATAATTCACCCCTCCACTTT. This codes for CASSLEGRGRSNNSPLHF.

The J gene is TRBJ1-5, the V gene TRBV18; 8 nucleotides align to TRBD1. Looked up from germline, CDR1 is KGHSH and CDR2 is LQKENI. The V and J ends lost 6 bases and 3 bases, in that order; junction bases with no gene match: 7. This CDR3 spans 15 amino acids. CDR3 DNA sequence: TGTGCCAGCTCGCCGACAGGGGCGAACAATCAGCCCCAGCATTTT. This gives the protein CASSPTGANNQPQHF. Full variable domain (outside the CDR3, taken from reference TRBV18 and TRBJ1-5): NAGVMQNPRHLVRRRGQEARLRCSPMKGHSHVYWYRQLPEEGLKFMVYLQKENIIDESGMPKERFSAEFPKEGPSILRIQQVVRGDSAAYFCASSPTGANNQPQHFGDGTRLSIL.

The gene calls are TRBV7-2 and TRBJ1-6; D may be TRBD1 (5 bases). Trimming pared 1 base from V and 10 bases from J, leaving 14 bases between. In germline, CDR1 is SGHTA, CDR2 FQGNSA. CDR3 length: 15 residues. The CDR3 DNA follows: TGTGCCAGCAGCTTAGAGGGAGGGGTTAGCTCACCCCTCCACTTT. Translation gives CASSLEGGVSSPLHF.

The chain combines TRBV5-4 with TRBJ2-7; the match to TRBD2 covers 14 bases. This CDR3 region has 15 residues. V lost 0 bases, J lost 9 bases, and 5 bases stayed unmatched. Germline V gives CDR1 SGHNT, CDR2 YYREEE (reference sequence). The CDR3 is CASSLGGLAGAMQYF. In DNA form, the CDR3 reads TGTGCCAGCAGCTTGGGGGGACTAGCGGGAGCTATGCAGTACTTC.

This clone has only a few counts. This chain joins TRBV6-5 and TRBJ2-7; D might be TRBD1 (5 bases). Germline CDR1 and CDR2: MNHEY and SVGAGI. The CDR3 has 13 residues. Between the trimmed V and J ends, which lost 7 bases and 1 base, there was a span of 11 bases. The CDR3 here is CASMSGASYEQYF. The DNA for the CDR3 is TGTGCCAGCATGTCTGGGGCTTCCTACGAGCAGTACTTC.